This entry lists 15 T cell receptor beta chains sequenced from one sample in a study of shared clonotypes between healthy human individuals. Produced via immunoSEQ multiplex PCR; TCRdb's table is partial and in-frame only. The sample lists 2 million to 2.5 million clones, approximately 93% occurring once. Sequencing used naive CD4+ T cells from PBMCs. Subset denoted: CD45RA+ positively selected. The source of these receptors is a man aged 18 to 30 in good health. Some clones in this sample may be carry-over from other donors' samples.

The chain combines TRBV6-6 with TRBJ1-1; D call uncertain. The CDR3 covers 13 residues. V was clipped by 2 bases and J by 2 bases, with 6 bases between them. The germline gives CDR1 MNHNY, CDR2 SVGAGI (reference sequence). The CDR3 DNA reads as TGTGCCAGCAGTTACGCAGACAACACTGAAGCTTTCTTT. Amino acids: CASSYADNTEAFF.

The V gene is TRBV7-8, the J gene TRBJ2-7, with 9 bases lining up with TRBD2. This CDR3 is 16 amino acids long. With V trimmed by 7 bases and J by 1 base, 11 bases remained unmatched. Germline CDR1 SGHVS, CDR2 FQNEAQ. For the CDR3, the DNA is TGTGCCAGCACCCCCGACAGCGGGAGGAGGTCCTACGAGCAGTACTTC. Translated, it gives CASTPDSGRRSYEQYF.

V is TRBV6-5 and J is TRBJ2-3; no reliable D call. CDR1 and CDR2 from the germline V gene are MNHEY and SVGAGI. V was clipped by 0 bases and J by 8 bases, with 9 bases between them. CDR3 length: 13 residues. CDR3 coding DNA: TGTGCCAGCAGTTACTCGAGCCGGAGTACGCAGTATTTT. It encodes CASSYSSRSTQYF.

V and J are TRBV28 and TRBJ2-7; maybe TRBD1 (6 bases). Between the trimmed V and J ends, which lost 9 bases and 1 base, there was a span of 16 bases. CDR3 length: 14 amino acids. Germline values: CDR1 MDHEN, CDR2 SYDVKM. The CDR3: CASWDTEGSYEQYF. CDR3 nucleotides: TGTGCCAGTTGGGACACAGAGGGATCCTACGAGCAGTACTTC. Combining the CDR3 with reference TRBV28 and TRBJ2-7 gives the whole variable domain DVKVTQSSRYLVKRTGEKVFLECVQDMDHENMFWYRQDPGLGLRLIYFSYDVKMKEKGDIPEGYSVSREKKERFSLILESASTNQTSMYLCASWDTEGSYEQYFGPGTRLTVT.

This chain uses TRBV5-4 with TRBJ2-4; TRBD2 might be the D (6 bases). Trimming took off 4 bases at V and 1 base at J, with 12 bases between the two ends. CDR3 size: 15 residues. Germline-derived CDR1 and CDR2 are SGHNT and YYREEE (reference sequence). CDR3 bases: TGTGCCAGCAGCCCTACGGCGGGGGCCAAAAACATTCAGTACTTC. Its protein is CASSPTAGAKNIQYF.

This chain joins TRBV6-5 and TRBJ2-3; D is undetermined. The CDR3 totals 12 residues. Per the germline V gene, CDR1 is MNHEY and CDR2 is SVGAGI. V shed 4 bases and J shed 2 bases, with 4 bases lying between them. Here the CDR3 reads CASSFITDTQYF. The CDR3 bases are TGTGCCAGCAGTTTCATCACAGATACGCAGTATTTT.

The V gene is TRBV4-2, the J gene TRBJ2-1, with D tentatively TRBD2 (6 bases). V was shortened by 0 bases and J by 7 bases, with 13 bases between the two germline ends. CDR1 LGHNA and CDR2 YNFKEQ come from the germline V gene. CDR3 size: 15 residues. The CDR3 loop reads CASSQDWWGGNEQFF. Written as DNA, the CDR3 is TGTGCCAGCAGCCAAGATTGGTGGGGAGGAAATGAGCAGTTCTTC.

Details on this clone: The sample carries other DNA sequences with the same CDR3. The chain couples TRBV5-1 to TRBJ2-7; D possibly uses TRBD1 or TRBD2 (6 bases each). With 0 bases removed from V and 4 bases from J, the gap between germline ends came to 11 bases. CDR3 length equals 14 residues. CDR1 is SGHRS and CDR2 is YFSETQ in the germline V gene. The CDR3 loop reads CASSLGPGAYEQYF. For the CDR3, the DNA is TGCGCCAGCAGCTTGGGGCCGGGGGCATACGAGCAGTACTTC.

The chain has TRBV5-1 and TRBJ1-3, with TRBD1 matching 7 bases. The CDR3 consists of 18 residues. J lost 6 bases, V lost 4 bases, and 19 bases had no gene match. Germline loops: CDR1 SGHRS, CDR2 YFSETQ. CDR3 amino acids: CASSLRAWDSNKSNTIYF. DNA for the CDR3: TGCGCCAGCAGCCTACGGGCTTGGGACAGTAATAAGTCAAACACCATATATTTT.

For this clone: Additional DNA sequences in this sample encode the identical CDR3. The CDR3 DNA reads as TGTGCCAGCAGCTTGGCAGGGACGAATGAAAAACTGTTTTTT. This codes for CASSLAGTNEKLFF. This rearrangement joins TRBV5-4 to TRBJ1-4; the D gene is possibly TRBD1 (5 bases). Looked up from germline, CDR1 is SGHNT and CDR2 is YYREEE (reference sequence). Trimming stripped 0 bases from V and 5 bases from J, with 8 bases between. The CDR3 has 14 residues.

The chain recombines TRBV25-1 with TRBJ2-1; 8 nucleotides match TRBD1. Losses at the gene ends were 2 bases for V and 2 bases for J; bases not matched to a gene: 5. The CDR3 runs 16 residues. CDR1 is MGHDK and CDR2 is SYGVNS in the germline V gene. CDR3 nucleotides: TGTGCCAGCAGTGAAACGGGACAGGACACCTACAATGAGCAGTTCTTC. Translating gives CASSETGQDTYNEQFF.

This chain uses TRBV7-2 with TRBJ2-3; 8 bases map to TRBD2. J was trimmed by 2 bases and V by 5 bases; bases with no gene match: 12. The CDR3 covers 17 residues. Germline V gene lookup returns CDR1 SGHTA and CDR2 FQGNSA. In nucleotides, the CDR3 is TGTGCCAGCAGCCCCCAATGGCGGGGGGCCTTCACAGATACGCAGTATTTT. This sequence encodes CASSPQWRGAFTDTQYF.

This chain links TRBV19 with TRBJ2-5; D is possibly TRBD1 (7 bases). CDR3 length: 15 amino acids. Germline CDR1 and CDR2: LNHDA and SQIVND (reference sequence). V gave up 4 bases and J gave up 1 base, with 13 bases separating them. Here the CDR3 reads CASSRLQGGQETQYF. The DNA for the CDR3 is TGTGCCAGTAGTAGACTCCAGGGGGGCCAAGAGACCCAGTACTTC.

This chain uses TRBV21-1 with TRBJ2-4; no check of the table's D call, TRBD1, against the DNA was made. TRBV21-1 is deemed a pseudogene. The CDR3 is 20 amino acids. Here the CDR3 reads CASRCKMGQGAMSDKNIQYF. The CDR3 DNA reads TGTGCCAGCAGATGCAAAATGGGACAGGGGGCGATGAGTGACAAAAACATTCAGTACTTC.

This rearrangement joins TRBV7-9 to TRBJ2-2; weak D call: TRBD1 (5 bases). Looked up from germline, CDR1 is SEHNR and CDR2 is FQNEAQ (reference sequence). V shed 7 bases and J shed 3 bases, with 9 bases lying between them. The CDR3 sequence is 13 residues long. The CDR3 region is CASIPGHTGELFF. The CDR3 DNA reads TGTGCCAGCATCCCAGGGCACACCGGGGAGCTGTTTTTT.